This T cell receptor (beta chain) was documented in a study of CD8+ T cells in alopecia areata. On the study more broadly: Among treated patients, oral tofacitinib was administered at 5 to 10 mg twice daily. Regarding the study as a whole: Lesional scalp displayed greater clonality than normal scalp, most notably in alopecia totalis/universalis.

Extraction of RNA preceded its reverse transcription into cDNA, which served as the sequencing template. The protocol was immunoSEQ multiplex PCR, while the TCRdb copy is restricted to in-frame clones and leaves out a portion. The sample yields 150,000 to 200,000 clones, less than 80% seen once. This clone was detected only a few times. What it binds is unknown. PBMCs, the starting material, were the source of sorted CD4+ and CD8+ T cells. The CDR3 is 15 amino acids. Between the trimmed V and J ends, which lost 4 bases and 4 bases, there was a span of 19 bases. CDR1 and CDR2 from the germline V gene are GTSNPN and SVGIG (reference sequence).

This TCR came from a human donor with alopecia areata. The V and J genes are TRBV30 and TRBJ1-2; D gene unclear. The sample here was CD8+ T cells sorted from blood, taken at week 0. CDR3 coding DNA: TGTGCCTGGAACCCTCGGGGTGGGGTCCGCTATGGCTACACCTTC. Protein: CAWNPRGGVRYGYTF.